A selection of T cell receptor beta chains follows, all from one sample in a study of a mutant IDH1 vaccine in newly diagnosed glioma. Only in-frame clones appear in the TCRdb table, and some are missing; sequencing was by immunoSEQ multiplex PCR. The sample gives over 30,000 clones, about three fifths of which show up once; roughly 9.6% is in the top ten. The antigens for these receptors are not known. Sequenced here: PBMCs, sampled from a glioma patient whose treatment included an IDH1 peptide vaccine. These receptors were taken from a young woman with glioma. Each CDR3 is given with its conserved first and last residue. The D gene is left open where the match is weak. Some rows mark clone size as missing; the rest say once, few, many or name a class of expanded clone.

clone size	D gene	V gene	J gene	CDR3 protein	CDR3 DNA
few	NA	TRBV15	TRBJ1-5	CATSRAKEGYQPQHF	TGTGCCACCAGCAGAGCAAAGGAAGGGTATCAGCCCCAGCATTTT
NA	NA	TRBV5-1	TRBJ2-5	CASSLEGVRETQYF	TGCGCCAGCAGCTTAGAGGGGGTGAGAGAGACCCAGTACTTC
NA	NA	TRBV14	TRBJ1-3	CASSQDRRNTIYF	TGTGCCAGCAGCCAAGACCGAAGAAACACCATATATTTT
few	NA	TRBV28	TRBJ2-4	CASSPGDLKNIQYF	TGTGCCAGCAGTCCTGGCGACCTTAAAAACATTCAGTACTTC
NA	NA	TRBV6-5	TRBJ2-7	CASSYSSGVTYEQYF	TGTGCCAGCAGTTACTCGAGCGGAGTAACCTACGAGCAGTACTTC
medium-sized	NA	TRBV7-8	TRBJ1-3	CASSSQPDITTGNTIYF	TGTGCCAGCAGCTCCCAACCGGACATAACGACTGGAAACACCATATATTTT
NA	TRBD1	TRBV4-1	TRBJ1-5	CASSQEGNRGREPQHF	TGCGCCAGCAGCCAAGAGGGGAACAGGGGAAGGGAGCCCCAGCATTTT
NA	TRBD1	TRBV7-8	TRBJ2-6	CASSSTGTGVRANVLTF	TGTGCCAGCAGCTCCACGGGGACAGGGGTTCGGGCCAACGTCCTGACTTTC
NA	NA	TRBV19	TRBJ2-1	CASSIARETYNEQFF	TGTGCCAGTAGTATAGCCCGGGAGACATACAATGAGCAGTTCTTC
NA	NA	TRBV6-5	TRBJ1-3	CASSYGSTIYF	TGTGCCAGCAGTTACGGATCCACCATATATTTT
NA	NA	TRBV14	TRBJ1-1	CASSPAGRGNTEAFF	TGTGCCAGCAGCCCTGCGGGAAGGGGGAACACTGAAGCTTTCTTT
NA	TRBD1	TRBV5-1	TRBJ2-2	CASSFPGQGLAGELFF	TGCGCCAGCAGCTTTCCGGGACAGGGATTGGCCGGGGAGCTGTTTTTT
NA	NA	TRBV25-1	TRBJ1-2	CASSEGTVSGYTF	TGTGCCAGCAGTGAAGGGACGGTTTCTGGCTACACCTTC
NA	TRBD2	TRBV4-1	TRBJ2-7	CASSQYVGTSGTYEQYF	TGCGCCAGCAGCCAATATGTCGGGACTAGCGGGACCTACGAGCAGTACTTC
NA	TRBD1	TRBV10-3	TRBJ2-3	CAISPTGSTDTQYF	TGTGCCATCAGTCCGACAGGGAGCACAGATACGCAGTATTTT
NA	NA	TRBV4-1	TRBJ2-2	CASSQGPAVNTGELFF	TGCGCCAGCAGCCAAGGCCCAGCGGTGAACACCGGGGAGCTGTTTTTT
NA	NA	TRBV18	TRBJ2-7	CASSPPSLGNYEQYF	TGTGCCAGCTCACCCCCGTCCTTAGGAAACTACGAGCAGTACTTC
few	NA	TRBV6-6	TRBJ1-2	CASSADGLYGYTF	TGTGCCAGCAGTGCGGACGGCCTCTATGGCTACACCTTC
NA	TRBD1	TRBV10-3	TRBJ2-7	CAISERDRGLSYEQYF	TGTGCCATCAGTGAGCGGGACAGGGGGCTATCCTACGAGCAGTACTTC
NA	NA	TRBV12-5	TRBJ2-1	CASGPGTPGVDEQFF	TGTGCTAGTGGCCCCGGGACCCCGGGGGTCGACGAGCAGTTCTTC
few	TRBD2	TRBV2	TRBJ2-2	CASSRGLAGGYTGELFF	TGTGCCAGCAGTCGTGGGCTAGCGGGAGGGTACACCGGGGAGCTGTTTTTT
NA	TRBD1	TRBV5-6	TRBJ2-6	CASTGQGRSGANVLTF	TGTGCCAGCACTGGACAGGGAAGATCTGGGGCCAACGTCCTGACTTTC
NA	NA	TRBV6-5	TRBJ2-7	CASSDSASYEQYF	TGTGCCAGCAGCGACAGCGCTTCCTACGAGCAGTACTTC
NA	NA	TRBV30	TRBJ2-2	CAWSVGGFTGELFF	TGTGCCTGGAGTGTCGGGGGCTTCACCGGGGAGCTGTTTTTT
NA	TRBD1	TRBV19	TRBJ1-2	CASSTRTGGGGYTF	TGTGCCAGTAGTACCCGAACAGGGGGCGGTGGCTACACCTTC